This TCR beta chain was sequenced in a study of cytomegalovirus exposure and HLA in healthy donors. General study results and limits: Highly shared variants forming one cluster were likely a sequencing artifact.

Of note for this clone: Its target is unknown.

PCR was performed using 60 Vbeta and 13 Jbeta primers. The table came from immunoSEQ multiplex PCR; TCRdb's copy has only in-frame clones and leaves some out. The sample carries about 120,000 clones, about two thirds recorded once. The CDR3 spans 18 residues. Germline V CDR1 and CDR2: MNHNS, SASEGT. With 3 bases clipped from V and 0 bases from J, the junction kept 8 bases outside the gene matches. The sample comprised PBMCs. The rearrangement uses TRBV6-1 and TRBJ1-6, with 7 bases aligning to TRBD1. The TCR sequence derives from a woman in her thirties or forties in good health and CMV-seropositive. This chain's CDR3 is CASSEDRTYSSYNSPLHF. In DNA form, the CDR3 reads TGTGCCAGCAGTGAGGACAGGACGTATAGCTCCTATAATTCACCCCTCCACTTT.